This entry is about one T cell receptor beta chain. V dropped 3 bases and J dropped 8 bases, with 13 bases sitting between them. The V gene's germline CDR1 is DFQATT and CDR2 SNEGSKA (reference sequence). The CDR3 consists of 12 residues. Authors' processing steps: Amplification with reference gene primers provided the estimates of nucleated cell counts. Sequencing used immunoSEQ multiplex PCR; TCRdb keeps in-frame clones, though not all of them. V and J calls and clone size are those listed in that table; D and trimming were worked out from the DNA. The repertoire holds around 50,000 clones, 80% to 90% seen once, with about 2.9% in the top ten. The data stem from a study of blood T cell repertoires in COVID-19. Study summary: Collection of acute and convalescent COVID-19 samples took place in the United States, Italy and Spain. The analysed material was cDNA or gDNA that came from T cells, B-cell-depleted T cells, or PBMCs.

The sequenced sample consisted of peripheral blood. This sequence was found in a woman of 80 years or more with acute or convalescent COVID-19. The chain uses TRBV20-1 and TRBJ1-2; D not resolved. The CDR3 bases are TGCAGTGCTAGTCAGGATGGATGGGGCTACACCTTC. Its translation is CSASQDGWGYTF.